This TCR beta chain was found in a study of cytomegalovirus exposure and HLA in healthy donors. The repertoire was sequenced with immunoSEQ multiplex PCR; TCRdb's copy has only in-frame clones and lacks some. The sample contains about 260,000 clones, 90% of which appear only once. V lost 5 bases and J lost 2, with 5 bases in between. The CDR3 runs to 12 residues. The germline CDR1 and CDR2 sequences are MNHNS and SASEGT. The sequence was obtained from a woman aged 25-40 years in good health and CMV-seronegative. V and J are TRBV6-1 and TRBJ2-3; D is unclear. Sequenced material: PBMCs. CDR3 nucleotides: TGTGCCAGCAGTCACACCACAGATACGCAGTATTTT. Encoded protein: CASSHTTDTQYF.